This entry lists 18 T cell receptor beta chains sequenced from one sample in a study of shared clonotypes between healthy human individuals. Sequencing used immunoSEQ multiplex PCR; TCRdb keeps in-frame clones, though not all of them. The sample carries around 500,000 clones, 65% to 85% recorded once. Sample: PBMCs. All receptors come from a woman aged 35 to 49 in good health. Some clones in this sample may be carry-over from other donors' samples.

This clone came up a few times. The V call is TRBV6-1, the J call TRBJ1-5; D perhaps matches TRBD1 (6 bases). CDR3 length: 14 residues. From germline, CDR1 is MNHNS and CDR2 SASEGT. The ends were cut back, 7 bases at V and 6 bases at J, with 16 bases in the middle. Written as DNA, the CDR3 is TGTGCCAGCAAGCCCAGGGGTGAAGGTCAGCCCCAGCATTTT. Translating gives CASKPRGEGQPQHF.

This chain uses TRBV7-2 with TRBJ2-1; D not certain. Looked up from germline, CDR1 is SGHTA and CDR2 is FQGNSA. Trimming left V 2 bases short and J 9 bases short, with 11 bases between. The CDR3 is 13 amino acids. CDR3 sequence reads: CASSLSRTSEQFF. Written as DNA, the CDR3 is TGTGCCAGCAGCTTATCTCGTACTTCTGAGCAGTTCTTC.

The V call is TRBV5-4, the J call TRBJ1-1; D is possibly TRBD1 (5 bases). The ends were cut back, 3 bases at V and 10 bases at J, with 16 bases in the middle. CDR1 and CDR2 from the germline V gene are SGHNT and YYREEE (reference sequence). This CDR3 is 13 amino acids long. The CDR3 DNA follows: TGTGCCAGCAGCTGGACTGGGGGAGAGGGAGCTTTCTTT. This gives the protein CASSWTGGEGAFF.

With regard to this clone: It is likely a read error: a sequence one base away is far more abundant. The rearrangement uses TRBV29-1 and TRBJ2-3; D could derive from TRBD1 or TRBD2 (7 bases each). This CDR3 contains 14 residues. V was trimmed by 4 bases and J by 0 bases, leaving 11 bases between them. The germline gives CDR1 SQVTM, CDR2 ANQGSEA. The chain's CDR3 is CSVAQGGSTDTQYF. In DNA form, the CDR3 reads TGCAGCGTTGCTCAGGGGGGGAGCACAGATACGCAGTATTTT.

This clone was recorded only once. The likely explanation is a read error, given a far larger clone one base away. V and J are TRBV30 and TRBJ2-2, with D perhaps TRBD2 (6 bases). CDR1 and CDR2 from the germline V gene are GTSNPN and SVGIG (reference sequence). The CDR3 has 15 residues. V was cut by 2 bases and J by 7 bases, with 17 bases left in between. CDR3 sequence (DNA): TGTGCCTGGAGTAGCTGGAGGGCCTCAGTCGGGGAGCTGTTTTTT. Amino acids: CAWSSWRASVGELFF.

The rearrangement uses TRBV9 and TRBJ2-7, with D possibly called TRBD1 or TRBD2 (5 bases each). V was cut by 1 base and J by 1 base, with 12 bases left in between. This CDR3 has 15 amino acids. The germline CDR1 and CDR2 sequences are SGDLS and YYNGEE. The DNA for the CDR3 is TGTGCCAGCAGCGTATTATCGGGACCATCCTACGAGCAGTACTTC. This codes for CASSVLSGPSYEQYF.

This clone was detected a few times. A far more abundant clone sits one base away, making this likely a read error. The chain has TRBV10-2 and TRBJ1-1, with D maybe TRBD1 (6 bases). The CDR3 runs 13 residues. CDR1 is WSHSY and CDR2 is SAAADI in the germline V gene. V lost 3 bases and J 4 bases, leaving 9 bases between the germline ends. The CDR3 protein is CASSDGQRTEAFF. CDR3 coding DNA: TGCGCCAGCAGTGATGGACAGCGCACTGAAGCTTTCTTT.

J is TRBJ2-1 and V is TRBV7-9; TRBD2 might be the D (8 bases). The V and J ends lost 5 bases and 8 bases respectively, with 16 bases between them. Germline values: CDR1 SEHNR, CDR2 FQNEAQ (reference sequence). The CDR3 runs to 14 residues. CDR3 sequence (DNA): TGTGCCAGCAGCCCATCGGGAGGGGGCGATGAGCAGTTCTTC. The encoded protein is CASSPSGGGDEQFF.

The genes are TRBV6-1 and TRBJ2-3; D not certain. This CDR3 contains 14 residues. Trimming cost V 2 bases and J 1 base, with 7 bases left between them. Germline V CDR1 and CDR2: MNHNS, SASEGT. The DNA of the CDR3 is TGTGCCAGCAGTGAACTTTGGGGCACAGATACGCAGTATTTT. Translated: CASSELWGTDTQYF.

V is TRBV28 and J is TRBJ1-1, with no clear D. CDR1 and CDR2 (germline): MDHEN, SYDVKM. V lost 6 bases, J lost 1 base, and 9 bases lay in between. The CDR3 length is 13 residues. This chain's CDR3 is CASRWTRNTEAFF. The CDR3 nucleotides read TGTGCCAGCAGATGGACGAGGAACACTGAAGCTTTCTTT.

The V call is TRBV28, the J call TRBJ1-1, with 10 bases matching TRBD1. The V segment lost 5 bases and the J segment 11 bases; nucleotides outside the gene matches: 8. The CDR3 is 13 residues long. CDR1 and CDR2 from the germline V gene are MDHEN and SYDVKM. The CDR3 DNA is TGTGCCAGCAGTCCCGACAGGGGGCTGGCCGCTTTCTTT. Translation gives CASSPDRGLAAFF. Combining the CDR3 with reference TRBV28 and TRBJ1-1 gives the whole variable domain DVKVTQSSRYLVKRTGEKVFLECVQDMDHENMFWYRQDPGLGLRLIYFSYDVKMKEKGDIPEGYSVSREKKERFSLILESASTNQTSMYLCASSPDRGLAAFFGQGTRLTVV.

Concerning this clone itself: A far larger clone is just one base off, so this is likely a read error. The chain carries TRBV29-1 and TRBJ2-3; 8 nucleotides line up with TRBD2. Germline CDR1 and CDR2: SQVTM and ANQGSEA. J was trimmed by 2 bases and V by 6 bases; bases with no gene match: 13. The CDR3 length is 16 residues. The CDR3 is CSVEHQLADPTDTQYF. CDR3 DNA: TGCAGCGTCGAACACCAACTAGCGGACCCCACAGATACGCAGTATTTT.

This clone was recorded only once. With a much larger clone just one base away, this may be a read error. The chain joins TRBV11-2 to TRBJ2-1; perhaps TRBD2 as D (5 bases). Germline assignment: CDR1 SGHAT and CDR2 FQNNGV. There are 12 residues in the CDR3. The CDR3 DNA reads TGTTCCAGCAGCTCGGGGTGGGAAGAGCAGTTCTTC. Translation: CSSSSGWEEQFF.

This chain joins TRBV7-6 and TRBJ2-5, with a possible D match to TRBD2 (5 bases). Germline V gene lookup returns CDR1 SGHVS and CDR2 FNYEAQ. The CDR3 extends over 13 amino acids. Trimming took 1 base from V and 3 from J, leaving 6 bases between them. CDR3 DNA sequence: TGTGCCAGCAGCTTAGGGGGAGAAGAGACCCAGTACTTC. As protein: CASSLGGEETQYF.

This chain links TRBV6-5 with TRBJ1-6; TRBD1 aligns across 7 bases. Germline values: CDR1 MNHEY, CDR2 SVGAGI. After removal of 2 bases from V and 9 bases from J, the junction contained 7 bases not matched to a gene. The CDR3 has 15 amino acids. This CDR3 reads CASSYTQGVASPLHF. The DNA of the CDR3 is TGTGCCAGCAGTTACACCCAGGGGGTTGCTTCACCCCTCCACTTT.

This chain links TRBV5-1 with TRBJ1-6; D gene ambiguous. V was trimmed by 2 bases and J by 7 bases, leaving 4 bases between them. The CDR3 contains 12 residues. CDR1 is SGHRS and CDR2 is YFSETQ in the germline V gene. The CDR3: CASSLGNSPLHF. CDR3 bases: TGCGCCAGCAGCTTAGGGAATTCACCCCTCCACTTT.

The chain joins TRBV5-1 to TRBJ1-3; 7 nucleotides agree with TRBD1. The CDR3 runs 15 residues. The junction had 4 bases not matched to a gene; V was cut back by 2 bases and J by 2 bases. Germline V gene data show CDR1 as SGHRS and CDR2 as YFSETQ. The chain's CDR3 is CASSLNTGAGNTIYF. The CDR3 DNA reads as TGCGCCAGCAGCTTAAACACAGGGGCTGGAAACACCATATATTTT.

The rearrangement joins TRBV6-5 to TRBJ1-1; D unclear. V gave up 0 bases and J gave up 3 bases, with 5 bases separating them. This CDR3 region has 13 residues. CDR1 and CDR2 (germline): MNHEY, SVGAGI. In DNA, the CDR3 is TGTGCCAGCAGTTACTCTTACCACACTGAAGCTTTCTTT. It is translated as CASSYSYHTEAFF.